This section outlines one T cell receptor beta chain sequence together with its context. The antigen is unknown. Treatment noted: roughly 18 received Ad26.COV2.S at low or high dose, single or two shots; 5 received placebo; per-sample allocation not given. Samples came from day 63 after the first vaccine or placebo injection. These data are taken from a study of Ad26.COV2.S vaccination and SARS-CoV-2 variants. Whole-study context: Vaccine-arm donor from the placebo-controlled COV1001 Ad26.COV2.S trial. General study results and limits: An underestimation of total T cell responses may have resulted from the TCR breadth and depth analyses.

The table came from immunoSEQ multiplex PCR; TCRdb's copy has only in-frame clones and leaves some out. This table has 350,000 to 400,000 clones, 89% appearing once. Sequencing used peripheral blood, obtained in a trial of Ad26.COV2.S vaccine versus placebo. The origin of this receptor is a person between 18 and 60 years old who received the Ad26.COV2.S COVID-19 vaccine or a placebo.

The CDR3 here is CASSPGTSGRGPGNKQFF. The CDR3, as DNA: TGTGCCAGCAGTCCTGGGACTAGCGGGCGCGGGCCGGGGAATAAGCAGTTCTTC. The V gene is TRBV28, the J gene TRBJ2-1; 12 nucleotides align to TRBD2. This CDR3 spans 18 amino acids. J lost 11 bases, V lost 5 bases, and 19 bases had no gene match. CDR1 and CDR2 (germline): MDHEN, SYDVKM.